One and the same sample provided the 9 T cell receptor beta chains below, sequenced in a study of CD8+ T cells in alopecia areata. After isolation, RNA underwent reverse transcription to generate cDNA as the sequencing template. Data came from immunoSEQ multiplex PCR; TCRdb stores just in-frame clones and leaves some out. Among 80,000 to 100,000 clones listed, roughly 47% were seen once. Treatment noted: oral pan-JAK inhibitor, 5-10 mg twice daily. Here the sequenced sample was CD8+ T cells sorted from blood, taken at week 24, from a patient treated with tofacitinib. The receptor source for this set is a human donor with alopecia areata.

The chain carries TRBV11-2 and TRBJ2-5; possible D gene TRBD1, 5 bases. Germline CDR1 SGHAT, CDR2 FQNNGV. V was clipped by 0 bases and J by 5 bases, with 13 bases between them. The CDR3 spans 15 residues. The CDR3 loop is CASSLELGPRETQYF. As DNA, the CDR3 is TGTGCCAGCAGCTTAGAGCTGGGGCCTCGGGAGACCCAGTACTTC.

The chain has TRBV7-2 and TRBJ2-7, with 10 bases matching TRBD1. CDR3 length equals 16 residues. Per germline, CDR1 SGHTA and CDR2 FQGNSA. V shed 6 bases and J 0 bases; nucleotides not matched to a gene: 8. CDR3 in amino acids: CASRPTGTGASYEQYF. For the CDR3, the DNA is TGTGCCAGCAGGCCTACCGGGACAGGGGCCTCCTACGAGCAGTACTTC.

This chain links TRBV29-1 with TRBJ2-1; D call uncertain. CDR3 length: 13 residues. CDR1 and CDR2 (germline): SQVTM, ANQGSEA. Trimming cost V 7 bases and J 0 bases, with 10 bases left between them. In DNA form, the CDR3 reads TGCAGCGCCCAAACAAGCTCCTACAATGAGCAGTTCTTC. This translates into CSAQTSSYNEQFF.

This clone has just a few counts. V usage is TRBV29-1 and J usage is TRBJ1-1; no firm D call. CDR3 length: 12 amino acids. With 4 bases removed from V and 0 bases from J, the gap between germline ends came to 6 bases. Germline assignment: CDR1 SQVTM and CDR2 ANQGSEA. The CDR3 coding sequence is TGCAGCGTTGTCCGAATGAACACTGAAGCTTTCTTT. Translated, it gives CSVVRMNTEAFF.

The V and J genes are TRBV11-1 and TRBJ1-1; D possibly corresponds to TRBD1 (6 bases). Germline loops: CDR1 SGHAT, CDR2 FQDESV (reference sequence). V lost 5 bases and J lost 1, with 17 bases in between. CDR3 length: 16 amino acids. CDR3 in amino acids: CASSLARGARNTEAFF. CDR3 nucleotides: TGTGCCAGCAGCCTGGCACGGGGGGCACGGAACACTGAAGCTTTCTTT.

The chain joins TRBV29-1 to TRBJ2-5, with D uncertain. CDR1 is SQVTM, CDR2 ANQGSEA, per germline. The CDR3 spans 11 residues. The ends were cut back, 4 bases at V and 7 bases at J, with 10 bases in the middle. The CDR3 protein is CSVVVRGTQYF. The CDR3 DNA is TGCAGCGTTGTGGTCAGAGGGACCCAGTACTTC.

The chain has TRBV6-5 and TRBJ1-4; 8 nucleotides agree with TRBD1. The germline V gene encodes CDR1 MNHEY and CDR2 SVGAGI. The J segment lost 4 bases and the V segment lost 6 bases, leaving 7 bases of the junction unmatched. CDR3 size: 15 residues. Here the CDR3 reads CASSSRQGLNEKLFF. The CDR3 DNA sequence: TGTGCCAGCAGCTCCCGACAGGGGCTTAATGAAAAACTGTTTTTT.

This clone came up a few times. This chain uses TRBV12-5 with TRBJ2-3, with D maybe TRBD1 (6 bases). Between the trimmed V and J ends, which lost 9 bases and 1 base, there was a span of 14 bases. The CDR3 has 14 residues. Looked up from germline, CDR1 is LGHNT and CDR2 is FRNRAP. CDR3 DNA: TGTGCTAGCTCCACAGGGTCGGGCACAGATACGCAGTATTTT. It codes for CASSTGSGTDTQYF.

This clone was counted a few times. CDR3 protein: CASSIGSSDEQYF. CDR3 DNA sequence: TGTGCCAGTAGTATCGGGAGTAGCGACGAGCAGTACTTC. J is TRBJ2-7 and V is TRBV19; D might be TRBD2 (6 bases). V was cut by 3 bases and J by 5 bases, with 11 bases left in between. Germline V gene data show CDR1 as LNHDA and CDR2 as SQIVND (reference sequence). The CDR3 has 13 amino acids.